The present T cell receptor beta chain was sequenced within a study of response to subunit inactivated influenza vaccine. Germline V gives CDR1 DFQATT, CDR2 SNEGSKA (reference sequence). The CDR3 contains 14 residues. J gave up 2 bases and V 4 bases, and 4 bases lay outside the gene matches. Study-level points and caveats: Every seasonal influenza vaccination brings in few new T cells, the authors suggested.

From the RT-PCR reads, TCRdb called clonotypes with MiXCR, one entry per CDR3 protein. Here the sample spans around 520,000 distinct CDR3 sequences, roughly 10% being singletons. For this clonotype: Antigen unknown.

The sequence was collected from a man aged 45 to 65 who received an inactivated influenza vaccine. V is TRBV20-1 and J is TRBJ2-3, with 9 bases that match TRBD1. Sequenced material: PBMCs from blood, taken on the day of vaccination. The CDR3: CSAKRDRATDTQYF. The CDR3 DNA is TGCAGTGCTAAAAGGGACAGGGCCACAGATACGCAGTATTTT.